This T cell receptor (beta chain) was captured by sequencing in a study of T cell responses to AZD1222 COVID-19 vaccine (dated by TCRdb to the early 2020s). In the study overall: AZD1222 recipients with second doses at about 4 weeks or about 12 weeks were pooled, because spike-specific TCR depth and breadth did not differ between schedules. Trial participants were enrolled into age subgroups of 18-55, 56-69 and 70-plus years, which contained around 150, 29 and 61 TCR-sequenced participants, respectively. TCR sequencing was performed for roughly 250 trial participants, of whom 207 were given two doses of AZD1222 and approximately 25 were given two doses of MenACWY control vaccine.

What the research found in general, with its limitations: Spike-specific TCR breadth and depth rose significantly after two AZD1222 doses compared with day 0 and with MenACWY recipients. Participants were mostly white British and included more females than males, and it was suggested by the authors that clonal diversity may have been underestimated. Reportedly, close to half of the unique spike-specific TCRs recognized epitopes lying outside the regions that are mutated in the B.1.351 and B.1.1.7 variants. Vaccine-associated CD4 TCRs spanned the whole spike protein, with dominant responses in regions 160-218 and 743-854. No day 14 peak-response samples were available, so repertoires were characterized only after the peak T cell response. In the small 56-69-year group, the increase in depth fell short of significance, most likely because of low power. Conclusions about previously exposed vaccinees are limited because only six or seven AZD1222 recipients were SARS-CoV-2 seropositive at baseline.

Cut back by 4 bases and 3 bases, the V and J ends lie 9 bases apart. The CDR3 contains 13 residues, cysteine and phenylalanine counted. The CDR3 DNA has 39 bases and is translated from base 1. In the germline V gene, CDR1 corresponds to SNHLY and CDR2 to FYNNEI. The CDR3 regions of human TCRbeta chains were analyzed by immunosequencing. As for the original processing: TCRs in the repertoires were compared against a reference library of SARS-CoV-2-specific TCRs that had been generated with the MIRA antigen-specificity platform. Breadth meant the fraction of unique TCRs that were SARS-CoV-2-associated, whereas depth meant the fraction of total T cells that were SARS-CoV-2-associated. Using the MIRA data, each spike-specific TCR was assigned both to the spike region to which the TCR was reactive and to a CD4 or CD8 class. Log10-transformed breadth and depth values were compared by one-way ANOVA with Sidak's multiple comparisons tests. Held by TCRdb, this immuneACCESS table contains in-frame sequences only and omits some clones. Under half of the omission traces to an unresolved V gene where checked; the cause of the rest is unknown. V and J calls and clone size follow that table, whereas D and trimming were derived from the DNA. Within this sample are about 110,000 clones, with over 85% of them counted one time only. Of the sample, more than 2% falls within the top ten clones.

On this clone itself: Its antigen target is currently unknown. Per-base qualities were not stored, and no clone one base away is much larger.

The sample's time point label, decoded: baseline before first vaccination. Samples from vaccinated people were obtained from the UK trials COV001 and COV002, which included a single-blind randomized controlled phase 2/3 trial of AZD1222 (ChAdOx1 nCoV-19) in healthy adults. For TCRbeta chain sequencing, PBMC samples from trial participants were taken at day 0 and at day 28 after the second dose. The chain joins TRBV2 to TRBJ1-1, and the D gene may be TRBD1, 6 bases matching. Sequenced here: peripheral blood, sampled on day 0 of AZD1222 vaccination. This clonotype was obtained from an adult in good health. The CDR3 region reads CASSGWGHTEAFF. The DNA sequence is given as TGTGCCAGCAGTGGCTGGGGGCACACTGAAGCTTTCTTT.